A selection of T cell receptor beta chains follows, all from one sample in a study of PD-L1 blockade in urothelial cancer. Clones were sequenced by immunoSEQ multiplex PCR, and TCRdb holds only the in-frame ones, with some missing. The sample has around 100,000 clones, more than 75% seen once. Source: PBMCs, taken around atezolizumab (anti-PD-L1) treatment. The receptors were gathered from a man aged 60 to 69 with urothelial cancer. Each CDR3 is given with its conserved first and last residue. The D gene is left open where the match is weak. Where a row states a size, it is once, few, many or the class of an expanded clone; other rows omit it.

J,size,D,V,CDR3,DNA
TRBJ2-1,.,.,TRBV15,CATSHPETYNEQFF,TGTGCCACCAGTCATCCGGAGACGTACAATGAGCAGTTCTTC
TRBJ2-7,.,TRBD1,TRBV28,CASSSGTGGYEQYF,TGTGCCAGCAGCTCCGGGACAGGGGGCTACGAGCAGTACTTC
TRBJ1-5,.,.,TRBV28,CASTPGAGNQPQHF,TGTGCCAGCACCCCTGGGGCCGGCAATCAGCCCCAGCATTTT
TRBJ2-3,.,TRBD2,TRBV2,CASSAAAGSSTDTQYF,TGTGCCAGCAGTGCCGCAGCGGGGTCTAGCACAGATACGCAGTATTTT
TRBJ1-2,.,.,TRBV6-1,CASSEAGSLGIPYGYTF,TGTGCCAGCAGTGAAGCAGGTTCGCTCGGGATACCCTATGGCTACACCTTC
TRBJ1-2,.,.,TRBV28,CASSLMGALFYTF,TGTGCCAGCAGTTTGATGGGGGCATTGTTCTACACCTTC
TRBJ2-1,.,.,TRBV28,CASSLSSRGRVEQFF,TGTGCCAGCAGTTTAAGCTCGCGGGGCAGGGTTGAGCAGTTCTTC
TRBJ2-3,.,.,TRBV10-3,CASHGGGTDTQYF,TGTGCCTCCCATGGGGGCGGCACAGATACGCAGTATTTT
TRBJ2-5,.,TRBD1,TRBV2,CASSGGTGRETQYF,TGTGCCAGCAGTGGTGGGACAGGGAGGGAGACCCAGTACTTC
TRBJ1-2,.,.,TRBV25-1,CASSEGGGDYGYTF,TGTGCCAGCAGTGAGGGGGGTGGGGACTATGGCTACACCTTC
TRBJ2-7,.,.,TRBV11-2,CASSLGMGTYEQYF,TGTGCCAGCAGCTTGGGTATGGGGACATACGAGCAGTACTTC
TRBJ2-7,.,TRBD2,TRBV27,CASSPRDYVRNEQYF,TGTGCCAGCAGTCCCCGGGACTACGTCCGGAACGAGCAGTACTTC
TRBJ2-2,.,TRBD2,TRBV9,CASSATSPGRTGELFF,TGTGCCAGCAGCGCGACTAGCCCGGGTAGGACCGGGGAGCTGTTTTTT
TRBJ2-3,.,.,TRBV5-1,CASSSPGGGGTQYF,TGCGCCAGCAGTTCCCCAGGGGGCGGGGGTACGCAGTATTTT
TRBJ1-2,.,.,TRBV20-1,CSARDLYYTF,TGCAGTGCTAGAGATCTGTACTACACCTTC
TRBJ2-2,.,TRBD1,TRBV5-5,CASRDPGQVNTGELFF,TGTGCCAGCAGGGATCCGGGACAGGTGAACACCGGGGAGCTGTTTTTT
TRBJ1-5,.,TRBD1,TRBV5-5,CASSLKGGGQPQHF,TGTGCCAGCAGCTTGAAAGGGGGCGGACAGCCCCAGCATTTT
TRBJ2-7,.,.,TRBV11-2,CASSSAVANSGEIYEQYF,TGTGCCAGCAGCTCCGCGGTAGCGAATAGCGGAGAGATCTACGAGCAGTACTTC
TRBJ1-4,.,.,TRBV4-1,CASSQDLKLELFF,TGCGCCAGCAGCCAAGATTTGAAGCTGGAACTGTTTTTT
TRBJ2-2,once,TRBD1,TRBV6-1,CASRGQGLAGELFF,TGTGCCAGCAGAGGACAGGGTTTGGCCGGGGAGCTGTTTTTT
TRBJ1-2,.,.,TRBV6-1,CASQGYGTTNYGYTF,TGTGCCAGCCAAGGTTATGGGACAACGAACTATGGCTACACCTTC
TRBJ1-5,.,.,TRBV4-1,CASSQDTDSYDNQPQHF,TGCGCCAGCAGCCAAGATACCGACAGCTATGACAATCAGCCCCAGCATTTT
TRBJ2-2,.,.,TRBV30,CAWSALGARTGELFF,TGTGCCTGGAGTGCTCTGGGGGCGCGCACCGGGGAGCTGTTTTTT
TRBJ2-5,.,TRBD2,TRBV10-3,CAISESSGRLAAQYF,TGTGCCATCAGTGAGTCGAGCGGGAGGCTCGCGGCCCAGTACTTC
TRBJ2-3,.,TRBD2,TRBV7-7,CASSPVGSGGSTDTQYF,TGTGCCAGCAGCCCTGTGGGTAGCGGGGGGAGTACAGATACGCAGTATTTT
TRBJ1-2,many,TRBD1,TRBV7-9,CASSLLTGNGYTF,TGTGCCAGCAGCTTATTGACAGGGAATGGCTACACCTTC
TRBJ2-1,.,TRBD1,TRBV4-1,CASSQDRTGGDEQFF,TGCGCCAGCAGCCAAGATAGGACAGGGGGGGATGAGCAGTTCTTC
TRBJ2-1,.,.,TRBV11-3,CASSNYLYNEQFF,TGTGCCAGCAGCAACTACCTTTACAATGAGCAGTTCTTC
TRBJ2-1,.,TRBD2,TRBV18,CASSPTQAGSYNEQFF,TGTGCCAGCTCACCCACCCAAGCGGGGTCCTACAATGAGCAGTTCTTC
TRBJ1-4,.,TRBD1,TRBV7-9,CASSLRKAGGNEKLFF,TGTGCCAGCAGCTTAAGAAAAGCAGGGGGAAATGAAAAACTGTTTTTT
TRBJ2-5,.,TRBD2,TRBV4-2,CASSQDTAGGNQETQYF,TGTGCCAGCAGCCAAGATACCGCGGGGGGTAACCAAGAGACCCAGTACTTC
TRBJ2-5,.,.,TRBV7-6,CASSKINGEQETQYF,TGTGCCAGCAGCAAGATAAACGGGGAGCAAGAGACCCAGTACTTC
TRBJ2-1,.,.,TRBV4-1,CASSPSGTSQDEQFF,TGCGCCAGCAGCCCGTCCGGGACATCCCAGGATGAGCAGTTCTTC
TRBJ1-5,.,.,TRBV11-1,CASSLGGGQPQHF,TGTGCCAGCAGCTTAGGGGGGGGGCAGCCCCAGCATTTT